This T cell receptor (beta chain) was sequenced for a study of cytomegalovirus exposure and HLA in healthy donors. Background on the study: In a previous analysis, around 120 million unique TCR beta sequences were found from 150 million to 200 million T cells. Tens of millions of unique TCRs from HLA-typed donors made up an early data release.

A remark on this clone: Its antigen is as yet unknown.

Researchers ran the PCR with 60 Vbeta and 13 Jbeta primers. Sequencing was performed with immunoSEQ multiplex PCR; in TCRdb, only in-frame clones are kept and a portion is missing. The profile covers roughly 200,000 clones, with over 70% appearing a single time and around 3.5% taken by the ten largest. The junction had 7 bases not matched to a gene; V was cut back by 6 bases and J by 2 bases. Germline V gene lookup returns CDR1 SNHLY and CDR2 FYNNEI. The CDR3 is 14 amino acids. Study-level findings and limits: Reportedly, cytomegalovirus status was diagnosed with high sensitivity and specificity.

This TCR was recovered from a woman aged 55-75 years in good health and CMV-seropositive. The J gene is TRBJ2-7, the V gene TRBV2; 7 nucleotides match TRBD2. Sequences were obtained from PBMCs. In DNA form, the CDR3 reads TGTGCCAGCAGACGCGGGGGAGGTACCTACGAGCAGTACTTC. This sequence encodes CASRRGGGTYEQYF.